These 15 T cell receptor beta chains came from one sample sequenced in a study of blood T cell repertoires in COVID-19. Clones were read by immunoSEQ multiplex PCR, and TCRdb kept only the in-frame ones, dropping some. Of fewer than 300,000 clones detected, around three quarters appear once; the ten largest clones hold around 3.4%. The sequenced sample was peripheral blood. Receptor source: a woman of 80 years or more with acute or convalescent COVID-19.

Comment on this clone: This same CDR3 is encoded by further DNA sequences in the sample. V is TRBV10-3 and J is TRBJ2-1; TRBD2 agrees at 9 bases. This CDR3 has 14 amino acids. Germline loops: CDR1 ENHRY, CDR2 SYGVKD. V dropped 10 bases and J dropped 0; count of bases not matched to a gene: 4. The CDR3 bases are TGTGCCACCCTAGCGGGAAGCTCCTACAATGAGCAGTTCTTC. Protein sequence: CATLAGSSYNEQFF.

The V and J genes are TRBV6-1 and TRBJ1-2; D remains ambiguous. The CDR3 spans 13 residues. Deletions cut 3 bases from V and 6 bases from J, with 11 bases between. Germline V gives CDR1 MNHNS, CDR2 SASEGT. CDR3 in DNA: TGTGCCAGCAGTGACCCCAGTAGCGATGGCTACACCTTC. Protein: CASSDPSSDGYTF.

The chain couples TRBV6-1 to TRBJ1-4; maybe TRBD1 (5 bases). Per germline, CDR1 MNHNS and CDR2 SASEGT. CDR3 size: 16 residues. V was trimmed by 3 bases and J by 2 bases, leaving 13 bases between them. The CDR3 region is CASSEHRSRTNEKLFF. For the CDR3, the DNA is TGTGCCAGCAGTGAGCACAGGAGCAGGACTAATGAAAAACTGTTTTTT.

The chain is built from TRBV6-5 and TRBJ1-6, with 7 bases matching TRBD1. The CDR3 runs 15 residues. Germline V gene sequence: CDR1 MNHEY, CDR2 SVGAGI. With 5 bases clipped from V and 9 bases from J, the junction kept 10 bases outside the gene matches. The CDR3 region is CASSTSRGVVSPLHF. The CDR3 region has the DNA TGTGCCAGCAGTACCAGCAGGGGGGTGGTTTCACCCCTCCACTTT.

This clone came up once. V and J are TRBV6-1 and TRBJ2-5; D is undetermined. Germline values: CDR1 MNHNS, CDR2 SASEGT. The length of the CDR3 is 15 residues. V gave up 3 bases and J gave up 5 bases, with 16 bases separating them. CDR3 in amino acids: CASSDTLPPRETQYF. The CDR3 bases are TGTGCCAGCAGTGATACCCTACCCCCGAGGGAGACCCAGTACTTC.

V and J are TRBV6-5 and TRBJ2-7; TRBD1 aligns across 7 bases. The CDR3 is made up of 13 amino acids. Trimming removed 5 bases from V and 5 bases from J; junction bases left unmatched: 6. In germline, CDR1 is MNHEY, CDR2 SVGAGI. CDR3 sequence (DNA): TGTGCCAGCAGTCCAGGGGGAATCAACGAGCAGTACTTC. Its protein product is CASSPGGINEQYF.

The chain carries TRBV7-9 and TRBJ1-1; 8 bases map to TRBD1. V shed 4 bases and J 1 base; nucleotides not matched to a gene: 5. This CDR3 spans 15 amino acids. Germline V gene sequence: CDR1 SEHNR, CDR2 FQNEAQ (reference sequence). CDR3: CASSSQGARNTEAFF. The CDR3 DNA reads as TGTGCCAGCAGCTCCCAGGGGGCACGGAACACTGAAGCTTTCTTT.

This CDR3 is CASSFGLGTAWVGGGDEQFF. The DNA of the CDR3 is TGTGCCAGCAGTTTCGGGTTGGGGACAGCCTGGGTGGGCGGTGGGGATGAGCAGTTCTTC. The rearrangement uses TRBV28 and TRBJ2-1, with 7 bases aligning to TRBD1. Germline CDR1 MDHEN, CDR2 SYDVKM. Trimming cost V 3 bases and J 8 bases; bases outside gene matches: 25. The CDR3 is made up of 20 amino acids.

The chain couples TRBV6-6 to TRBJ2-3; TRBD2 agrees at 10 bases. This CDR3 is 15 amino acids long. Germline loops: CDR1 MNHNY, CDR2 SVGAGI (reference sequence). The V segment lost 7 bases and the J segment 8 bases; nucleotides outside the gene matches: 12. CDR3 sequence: CASTYGSGGAGTQYF. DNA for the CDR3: TGTGCCAGCACCTATGGGAGCGGGGGGGCCGGTACGCAGTATTTT.

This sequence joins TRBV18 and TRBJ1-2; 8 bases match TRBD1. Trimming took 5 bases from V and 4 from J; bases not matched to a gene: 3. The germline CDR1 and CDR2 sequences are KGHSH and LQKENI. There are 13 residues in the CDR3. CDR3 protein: CASSSTGGYGYTF. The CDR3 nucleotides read TGTGCCAGCTCATCAACAGGGGGCTATGGCTACACCTTC.

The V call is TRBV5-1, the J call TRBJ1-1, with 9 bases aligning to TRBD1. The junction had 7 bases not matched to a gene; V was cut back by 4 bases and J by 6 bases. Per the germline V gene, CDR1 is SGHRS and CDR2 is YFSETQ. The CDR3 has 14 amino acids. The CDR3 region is CASSNTGGDPEAFF. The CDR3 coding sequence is TGCGCCAGCAGCAATACAGGGGGCGACCCTGAAGCTTTCTTT. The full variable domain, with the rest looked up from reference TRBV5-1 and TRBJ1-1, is KAGVTQTPRYLIKTRGQQVTLSCSPISGHRSVSWYQQTPGQGLQFLFEYFSETQRNKGNFPGRFSGRQFSNSRSEMNVSTLELGDSALYLCASSNTGGDPEAFFGQGTRLTVV.

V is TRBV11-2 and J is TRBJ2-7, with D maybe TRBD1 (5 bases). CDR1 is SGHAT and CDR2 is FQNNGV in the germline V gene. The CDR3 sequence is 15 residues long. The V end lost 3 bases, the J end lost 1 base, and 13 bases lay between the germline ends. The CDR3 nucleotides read TGTGCCAGCAGCTTGGGGCCAAGGTTATCCTACGAGCAGTACTTC. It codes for CASSLGPRLSYEQYF.

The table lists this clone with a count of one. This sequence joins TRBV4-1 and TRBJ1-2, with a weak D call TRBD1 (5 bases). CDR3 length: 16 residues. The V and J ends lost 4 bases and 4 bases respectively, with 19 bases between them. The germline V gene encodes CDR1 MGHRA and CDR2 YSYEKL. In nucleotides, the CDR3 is TGCGCCAGCAGCCCAAACCCCGCCAGGGATGGCTATGGCTACACCTTC. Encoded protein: CASSPNPARDGYGYTF.

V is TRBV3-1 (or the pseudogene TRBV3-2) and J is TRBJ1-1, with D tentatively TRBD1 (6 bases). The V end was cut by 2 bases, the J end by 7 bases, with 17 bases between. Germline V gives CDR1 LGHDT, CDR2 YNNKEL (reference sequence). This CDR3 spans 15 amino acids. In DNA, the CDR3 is TGTGCCAGCAGCCAAATCCAGGGGCGCGGGGGTGAAGCTTTCTTT. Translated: CASSQIQGRGGEAFF.

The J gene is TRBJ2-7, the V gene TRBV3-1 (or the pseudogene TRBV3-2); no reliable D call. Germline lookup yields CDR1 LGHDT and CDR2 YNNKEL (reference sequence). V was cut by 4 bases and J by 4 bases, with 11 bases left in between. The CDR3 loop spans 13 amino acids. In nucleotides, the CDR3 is TGTGCCAGCAGCCTCACTTCCAAATACGAGCAGTACTTC. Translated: CASSLTSKYEQYF.